This T cell receptor (beta chain) was sequenced for a study of OX40 agonist ivuxolimab in advanced cancers. Across the whole study: The group had a mean age of approximately 60 years, ranged from about 20 to 85, and was 80% to 85% male.

Germline V gives CDR1 SGHNT, CDR2 YENEEA. V gave up 2 bases and J gave up 1 base, with 11 bases separating them. This CDR3 has 15 amino acids. Measured with immunoSEQ multiplex PCR; TCRdb has only the in-frame clones, and not every one. The table shows 40,000 to 45,000 clones, with around 80% occurring only once. General study results and limits: In the 0.1-3.0 mg/kg groups, partial responders showed among the lowest expansion. Not determined was the antigen specificity of the expanded peripheral T cells.

Concerning this clone itself: The antigen remains unidentified.

The starting material was CD4+ or CD8+ T cells sorted from blood, obtained in a trial of the OX40 agonist ivuxolimab. This clonotype was obtained from an adult with an advanced solid tumor such as melanoma, head and neck, liver or kidney cancer. The chain is built from TRBV11-3 and TRBJ1-1; D possibly corresponds to TRBD1 (5 bases). The CDR3 reads CASSLPQVTNTEAFF. CDR3 DNA: TGTGCCAGCAGCTTACCACAGGTAACGAACACTGAAGCTTTCTTT.